This T cell receptor (beta chain) was sequenced for a study of Ad26.COV2.S vaccination and SARS-CoV-2 variants. Study details: The donor belonged to the COV1001 Ad26.COV2.S trial arm.

The CDR3 consists of 14 residues. Trimming cost V 3 bases and J 8 bases; bases outside gene matches: 4. Germline V CDR1 and CDR2: SGHDT, YYEEEE. Treatment noted: about 20 received Ad26.COV2.S at low or high dose, single or two shots; about 5 received placebo; per-sample allocation not given. Samples were taken on day 63 after the first vaccine or placebo injection. General study results and limits: Spike-specific TCR breadth in vaccine recipients exceeded that seen in placebo recipients.

Assay used: immunoSEQ multiplex PCR; TCRdb lists only in-frame clones, some missing. Found here are 240,000 or so clones, roughly 90% of them singletons; the top ten hold 9.5% to 12%. On this clone itself: Its antigen is still unknown.

This sample comprised peripheral blood, obtained in a trial of Ad26.COV2.S vaccine versus placebo. The chain has TRBV5-6 and TRBJ1-6, with TRBD1 matching over 8 bases. The source is a person between 18 and 65 years old who received the Ad26.COV2.S COVID-19 vaccine or a placebo. The CDR3 loop is CASSSGQVHSPLHF. For the CDR3, the DNA is TGTGCCAGCAGCTCGGGACAGGTGCATTCACCCCTCCACTTT.